One and the same sample provided the 25 T cell receptor beta chains below, sequenced in a study of shared clonotypes between healthy human individuals. Generated by immunoSEQ multiplex PCR, the TCRdb table keeps only in-frame clones and is missing some. The table includes about 710,000 clones, over 55% detected once. Sequenced: memory CD4+ T cells sorted from blood. Subset meaning: CD45RA-negative fraction. These receptors were collected from a woman aged 30 to 39 in good health.

The chain couples TRBV19 to TRBJ1-3; 10 bases are a match to TRBD1. This CDR3 is 18 amino acids long. Looked up from germline, CDR1 is LNHDA and CDR2 is SQIVND (reference sequence). The V segment lost 9 bases and the J segment 0 bases; nucleotides outside the gene matches: 14. The CDR3 bases are TGTGCCAGCCTGTCACGGGACAGGGGACTCTACTCTGGAAACACCATATATTTT. It translates to CASLSRDRGLYSGNTIYF.

CDR3 nucleotide sequence: TGCGCCAGCAGCTTGGGGGTGGACAGTGGATCCACAGATACGCAGTATTTT. The encoded protein is CASSLGVDSGSTDTQYF. The gene calls are TRBV5-1 and TRBJ2-3, with D maybe TRBD1 (6 bases). Germline loops: CDR1 SGHRS, CDR2 YFSETQ. Trimming pared 0 bases from V and 2 bases from J, leaving 16 bases between. The CDR3 extends over 17 amino acids. Full variable domain (rest looked up from reference TRBV5-1 and TRBJ2-3): KAGVTQTPRYLIKTRGQQVTLSCSPISGHRSVSWYQQTPGQGLQFLFEYFSETQRNKGNFPGRFSGRQFSNSRSEMNVSTLELGDSALYLCASSLGVDSGSTDTQYFGPGTRLTVL.

The J gene is TRBJ2-7, the V gene TRBV5-1; the match to TRBD1 covers 7 bases. V dropped 4 bases and J dropped 3; count of bases not matched to a gene: 7. CDR3 size: 14 residues. The germline CDR1 and CDR2 sequences are SGHRS and YFSETQ. CDR3 nucleotide sequence: TGCGCCAGCAGCGCTGACAGGGTACGCTACGAGCAGTACTTC. Amino acid sequence: CASSADRVRYEQYF.

CDR3 sequence reads: CASSFGFEQYF. As DNA, the CDR3 is TGTGCCAGCAGTTTCGGCTTCGAGCAGTACTTC. V usage is TRBV28 and J usage is TRBJ2-7; D remains ambiguous. CDR1 is MDHEN, CDR2 SYDVKM, per germline. V lost 3 bases and J lost 6, with 6 bases in between. The CDR3 runs 11 residues.

The chain recombines TRBV18 with TRBJ1-1; TRBD1 matches at 7 bases. With V trimmed by 3 bases and J by 4 bases, 5 bases remained unmatched. The CDR3 contains 14 residues. Per the germline V gene, CDR1 is KGHSH and CDR2 is LQKENI. In DNA, the CDR3 is TGTGCCAGCTCACCGGCACAGGGGATCACTGAAGCTTTCTTT. This codes for CASSPAQGITEAFF.

The chain couples TRBV6-5 to TRBJ1-2; D uncertain. There are 15 residues in the CDR3. CDR1 and CDR2 (germline): MNHEY, SVGAGI. The V end lost 0 bases, the J end lost 0 bases, and 8 bases lay between the germline ends. In DNA, the CDR3 is TGTGCCAGCAGTTACTCGTACAGATCTAACTATGGCTACACCTTC. Its protein product is CASSYSYRSNYGYTF.

The chain combines TRBV28 with TRBJ2-3; tentative D call: TRBD2 (5 bases). The CDR3 totals 13 residues. Germline V gene sequence: CDR1 MDHEN, CDR2 SYDVKM. Trimming took 2 bases from V and 4 from J, leaving 7 bases between them. The CDR3 here is CASSLSGADTQYF. The CDR3 DNA sequence: TGTGCCAGCAGTTTAAGCGGTGCAGATACGCAGTATTTT. The variable domain in full, completed from reference TRBV28 and TRBJ2-3, reads DVKVTQSSRYLVKRTGEKVFLECVQDMDHENMFWYRQDPGLGLRLIYFSYDVKMKEKGDIPEGYSVSREKKERFSLILESASTNQTSMYLCASSLSGADTQYFGPGTRLTVL.

In its sample, this clone was seen once. V is TRBV28 and J is TRBJ2-5; D is unclear. Germline CDR1 and CDR2: MDHEN and SYDVKM. The CDR3 length is 14 residues. Trimming removed 2 bases at V and 0 bases at J, with 7 bases between. The CDR3 loop reads CASSLHGHQETQYF. The CDR3 DNA sequence: TGTGCCAGCAGTTTACACGGACACCAAGAGACCCAGTACTTC.

The V call is TRBV28, the J call TRBJ2-3; 9 bases are shared with TRBD2. With 6 bases clipped from V and 7 bases from J, the junction kept 17 bases outside the gene matches. The CDR3 runs 17 residues. The germline V gene has CDR1 MDHEN and CDR2 SYDVKM. The CDR3 nucleotides read TGTGCCAGCAGATCCTCCGGGACTAGCTTCGTGGGGAATACGCAGTATTTT. Translation: CASRSSGTSFVGNTQYF. The whole variable domain, filled in from reference TRBV28 and TRBJ2-3, reads DVKVTQSSRYLVKRTGEKVFLECVQDMDHENMFWYRQDPGLGLRLIYFSYDVKMKEKGDIPEGYSVSREKKERFSLILESASTNQTSMYLCASRSSGTSFVGNTQYFGPGTRLTVL.

This rearrangement joins TRBV27 to TRBJ2-7; 12 bases line up with TRBD1. The CDR3 loop spans 15 amino acids. Germline trimming cut 6 bases from V and 5 bases from J; bases unmatched to any gene: 8. CDR1 and CDR2 (germline): MNHEY, SMNVEV (reference sequence). The CDR3 bases are TGTGCCAGCAGCGACTCCGGGACAGGGGGCCACGAGCAGTACTTC. This translates into CASSDSGTGGHEQYF.

V usage is TRBV10-1 and J usage is TRBJ2-4, with a tentative D call TRBD1 (6 bases). The length of the CDR3 is 13 residues. The germline V and J ends were trimmed by 3 bases and 7 bases, with 10 bases remaining between them. From germline, CDR1 is WNHNN and CDR2 SYGVQD (reference sequence). The CDR3 loop is CASSDSGVNIQYF. CDR3 bases: TGCGCCAGCAGTGACTCAGGGGTCAACATTCAGTACTTC.

The V gene is TRBV5-4, the J gene TRBJ2-5; tentatively, D is TRBD1 (6 bases). This CDR3 comprises 13 residues. V lost 2 bases and J lost 5, with 10 bases in between. Germline V gene data show CDR1 as SGHNT and CDR2 as YYREEE (reference sequence). This chain's CDR3 is CASSFDRTETQYF. For the CDR3, the DNA is TGTGCCAGCAGCTTTGACAGGACGGAGACCCAGTACTTC.

The J gene is TRBJ2-7, the V gene TRBV25-1; the match to TRBD1 covers 9 bases. Losses at the gene ends were 8 bases for V and 2 bases for J; bases not matched to a gene: 7. The CDR3 covers 14 residues. In germline, CDR1 is MGHDK, CDR2 SYGVNS. DNA for the CDR3: TGTGCCAGCGAAGCCGGGACAGGGACCTACGAGCAGTACTTC. Translating it yields CASEAGTGTYEQYF.

The chain recombines TRBV28 with TRBJ2-7; 7 nucleotides align to TRBD1. Germline-derived CDR1 and CDR2 are MDHEN and SYDVKM. This CDR3 has 14 residues. V was pared by 4 bases and J by 7 bases, with 10 bases of the junction left unmatched. CDR3 sequence: CASSSDRVRREQYF. The CDR3 DNA sequence: TGTGCCAGCAGTTCAGACAGGGTCCGAAGGGAGCAGTACTTC.

The chain links TRBV6-5 to TRBJ1-3; D might be TRBD1 (5 bases). Germline V CDR1 and CDR2: MNHEY, SVGAGI. There are 14 residues in the CDR3. V was pared by 6 bases and J by 4 bases, with 13 bases between. The CDR3 reads CASSYTGGGNTIYF. CDR3 bases: TGTGCCAGCAGCTACACCGGGGGAGGAAACACCATATATTTT.

This chain joins TRBV29-1 and TRBJ1-5, with TRBD1 matching 8 bases. The CDR3 totals 15 residues. Germline-derived CDR1 and CDR2 are SQVTM and ANQGSEA. J gave up 2 bases and V 6 bases, and 9 bases lay outside the gene matches. The CDR3 DNA reads TGCAGCGTCATAGTACAGGGGGATGGCAATCAGCCCCAGCATTTT. Its protein is CSVIVQGDGNQPQHF.

The chain is built from TRBV25-1 and TRBJ2-7; D may be TRBD1 or TRBD2 (6 bases each). The length of the CDR3 is 11 residues. The germline V and J ends were trimmed by 6 bases and 5 bases, with 8 bases remaining between them. CDR1 is MGHDK and CDR2 is SYGVNS in the germline V gene. CDR3 protein: CASRGGHEQYF. CDR3 nucleotides: TGTGCCAGCAGAGGGGGGCACGAGCAGTACTTC.

A single count supports this clone. V and J are TRBV7-3 and TRBJ2-5, with a weak D call TRBD2 (6 bases). CDR1 is SGHTA and CDR2 is FQGTGA in the germline V gene. The CDR3 has 15 amino acids. V lost 1 base and J lost 5, with 14 bases in between. This CDR3 reads CASSLNGGGTETQYF. The CDR3, as DNA: TGTGCCAGCAGCTTAAACGGTGGCGGGACGGAGACCCAGTACTTC.

In this sample, this clone turned up a few times. This chain joins TRBV6-1 and TRBJ1-5, with D unresolved. From germline, CDR1 is MNHNS and CDR2 SASEGT. V was cut by 3 bases and J by 1 base, with 10 bases left in between. This CDR3 is 15 amino acids long. The CDR3 bases are TGTGCCAGCAGTGACAGCCCCACAAGCAATCAGCCCCAGCATTTT. This encodes CASSDSPTSNQPQHF.

V is TRBV7-2 and J is TRBJ2-7; TRBD1 agrees at 7 bases. The V and J ends lost 7 bases and 0 bases, in that order; junction bases with no gene match: 9. The CDR3 is 15 residues long. From germline, CDR1 is SGHTA and CDR2 FQGNSA. The CDR3 loop is CASTLLGQPSYEQYF. CDR3 bases: TGTGCCAGCACCCTTCTGGGACAGCCCTCCTACGAGCAGTACTTC.

The chain uses TRBV10-1 and TRBJ2-3; D is unresolved. Germline V gene sequence: CDR1 WNHNN, CDR2 SYGVQD (reference sequence). The CDR3 has 14 amino acids. Trimming shortened V by 0 bases and J by 5 bases, and 9 bases separated the two germline ends. Here the CDR3 DNA reads TGCGCCAGCAGTGAGTCTCCCACCGGAGATACGCAGTATTTT. It yields the protein CASSESPTGDTQYF.

The rearrangement links TRBV6-1 to TRBJ1-2; TRBD1 might be the D (6 bases). V was clipped by 6 bases and J by 3 bases, with 11 bases between them. This CDR3 is 13 amino acids long. The germline gives CDR1 MNHNS, CDR2 SASEGT. CDR3 sequence reads: CASRQGLDYGYTF. The CDR3 DNA reads as TGTGCCAGCAGACAGGGCCTGGACTATGGCTACACCTTC.

This clone was counted between two and nine times. The CDR3 here is CASSKDPGKFEQYF. The CDR3 DNA follows: TGTGCCAGCAGCAAAGACCCGGGGAAGTTTGAGCAGTACTTC. This chain connects TRBV21-1 to TRBJ2-7; the table calls TRBD2, which could not be checked here. TRBV21-1 is listed as a pseudogene. This CDR3 has 14 residues.

V and J are TRBV19 and TRBJ2-5; possibly TRBD1 or TRBD2 for D (5 bases each). The CDR3 is 14 residues long. With 8 bases removed from V and 5 bases from J, the gap between germline ends came to 18 bases. CDR1 is LNHDA, CDR2 SQIVND, per germline (reference sequence). CDR3 in amino acids: CASSPRDAGETQYF. The CDR3 DNA sequence: TGTGCCAGTTCCCCCAGGGATGCGGGTGAGACCCAGTACTTC.

This clone has just a few counts. The chain is built from TRBV30 and TRBJ1-4; 7 positions match TRBD1. The CDR3 contains 11 residues. Germline V CDR1 and CDR2: GTSNPN, SVGIG (reference sequence). V dropped 3 bases and J dropped 14; count of bases not matched to a gene: 6. The CDR3 spells CAWRQQGTLFF. CDR3 DNA: TGTGCCTGGAGGCAACAGGGGACTCTGTTTTTT.